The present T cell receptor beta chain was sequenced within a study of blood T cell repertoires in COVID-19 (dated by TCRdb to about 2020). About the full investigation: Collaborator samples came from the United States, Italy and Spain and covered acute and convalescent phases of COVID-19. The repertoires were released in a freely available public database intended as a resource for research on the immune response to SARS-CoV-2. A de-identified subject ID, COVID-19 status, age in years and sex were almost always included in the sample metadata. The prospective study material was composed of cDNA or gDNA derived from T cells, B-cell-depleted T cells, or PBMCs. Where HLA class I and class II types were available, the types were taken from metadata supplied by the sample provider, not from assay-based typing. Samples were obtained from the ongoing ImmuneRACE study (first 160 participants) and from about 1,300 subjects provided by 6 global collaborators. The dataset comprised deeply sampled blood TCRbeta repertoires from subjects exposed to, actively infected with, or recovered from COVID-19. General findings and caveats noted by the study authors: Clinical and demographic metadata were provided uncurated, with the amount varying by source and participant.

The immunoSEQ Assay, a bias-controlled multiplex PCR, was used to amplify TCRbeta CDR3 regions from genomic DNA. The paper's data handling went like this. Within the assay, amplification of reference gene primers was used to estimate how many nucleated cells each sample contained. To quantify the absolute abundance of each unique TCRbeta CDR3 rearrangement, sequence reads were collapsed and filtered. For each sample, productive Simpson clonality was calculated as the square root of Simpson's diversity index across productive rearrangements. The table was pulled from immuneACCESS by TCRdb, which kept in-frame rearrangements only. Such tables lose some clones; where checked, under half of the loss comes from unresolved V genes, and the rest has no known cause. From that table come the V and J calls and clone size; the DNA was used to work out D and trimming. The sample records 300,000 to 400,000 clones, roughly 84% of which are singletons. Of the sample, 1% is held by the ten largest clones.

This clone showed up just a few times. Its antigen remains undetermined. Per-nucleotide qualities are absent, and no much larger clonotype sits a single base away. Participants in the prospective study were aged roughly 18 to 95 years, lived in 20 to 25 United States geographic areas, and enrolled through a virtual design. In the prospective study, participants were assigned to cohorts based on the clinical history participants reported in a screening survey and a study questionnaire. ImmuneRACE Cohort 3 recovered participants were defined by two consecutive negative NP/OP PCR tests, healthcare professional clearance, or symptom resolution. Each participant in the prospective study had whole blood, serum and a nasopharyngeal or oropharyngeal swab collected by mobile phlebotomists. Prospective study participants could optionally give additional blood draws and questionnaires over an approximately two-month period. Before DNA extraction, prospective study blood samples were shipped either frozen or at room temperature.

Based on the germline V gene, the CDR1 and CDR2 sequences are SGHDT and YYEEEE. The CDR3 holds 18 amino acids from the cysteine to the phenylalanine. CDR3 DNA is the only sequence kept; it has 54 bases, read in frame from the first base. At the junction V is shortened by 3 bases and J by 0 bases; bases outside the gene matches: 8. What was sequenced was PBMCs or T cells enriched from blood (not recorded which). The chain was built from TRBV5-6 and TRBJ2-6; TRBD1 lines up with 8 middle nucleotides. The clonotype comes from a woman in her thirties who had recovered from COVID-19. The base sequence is TGTGCCAGCAGCTGGAAGACAGGGGCCAGCTCTGGGGCCAACGTCCTGACTTTC. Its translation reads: CASSWKTGASSGANVLTF.